Sequencing of this TCR beta chain was carried out in a study of T cells in Graves' hyperthyroidism and ophthalmopathy. This clonotype was seen ten or more times. Amplified TCR beta CDR3 regions derived from RNA transcripts. The HTBI primer set drove a first-round RT-PCR of the TCR CDR3. TCRdb reprocessed the multiplex PCR reads with MiXCR, giving one entry per CDR3 protein. The top ten clones hold approximately 3.9% of a sample with around 620,000 distinct CDR3 sequences, 15% to 20% of them seen once. The sequenced sample was blood. This TCR was recovered from a woman in her twenties or thirties with Graves' hyperthyroidism.

CDR3 region: CASSLVQGSRQNQPQHF. The DNA for the CDR3 is TGTGCCAGCAGTTTAGTCCAGGGGTCTCGGCAAAATCAGCCCCAGCATTTT. The chain joins TRBV28 to TRBJ1-5; D is perhaps TRBD1 (6 bases). The CDR3 is 17 residues long. The V end lost 2 bases, the J end lost 4 bases, and 18 bases lay between the germline ends. The germline V gene has CDR1 MDHEN and CDR2 SYDVKM. Complete variable domain (other parts from reference TRBV28 and TRBJ1-5): DVKVTQSSRYLVKRTGEKVFLECVQDMDHENMFWYRQDPGLGLRLIYFSYDVKMKEKGDIPEGYSVSREKKERFSLILESASTNQTSMYLCASSLVQGSRQNQPQHFGDGTRLSIL.